This T cell receptor beta chain was profiled in a study of beta chain features in type 1 diabetes. The study, taken as a whole, reports: Patients with Type 1 diabetes showed moderately but significantly shorter TCRB CDR3s in all four CD4+ subsets.

This clone has a handful of counts. The antigen is undetermined. Expressed TCRB transcripts were sequenced because the isolated RNA had all been reverse transcribed beforehand. The repertoire was sequenced with immunoSEQ multiplex PCR; TCRdb's copy has only in-frame clones and lacks some. The sample consists of 160,000 or so clones, approximately 9% of them appearing once. Trimming at V came to 1 base and at J to 8 bases, leaving 2 bases not matched to a gene. There are 15 residues in the CDR3. CDR1 SGHKS and CDR2 YYEKEE come from the germline V gene (reference sequence). This sequence originates from a woman under 30 with type 1 diabetes. This chain connects TRBV5-5 to TRBJ1-6, with TRBD1 matching over 11 bases. The specimen sequenced was central memory CD4+ T cells from blood. CDR3 sequence reads: CASSLWGQGDSPLHF. The CDR3, as DNA: TGTGCCAGCAGCTTGTGGGGACAGGGGGATTCACCCCTCCACTTT.